The sample holds a few counts of the clone carrying this TCR beta chain. Antigen: not known. Measured with immunoSEQ multiplex PCR; TCRdb has only the in-frame clones, and not every one. The repertoire holds some 53,000 clones, with 95% to 97% as singletons. The sample belongs to a study of siplizumab effects on memory and regulatory T cells. Study-wide results and limits: Naive-or-memory phenotypes were unassignable for roughly 75-95% of proliferating CD4+ or CD8+ clones.

There are 16 residues in the CDR3. Per germline, CDR1 LNHDA and CDR2 SQIVND (reference sequence). The V end lost 0 bases, the J end lost 7 bases, and 16 bases lay between the germline ends. The chain joins TRBV19 to TRBJ1-5; D call uncertain. The sequence was collected from a human donor in good health. Sequences were obtained from naive CD4+ T cells sorted from blood. The CDR3 DNA reads TGTGCCAGTAGTATAGATCGGTGGGAGGGCCGCCAGCCCCAGCATTTT. Its translation: CASSIDRWEGRQPQHF. Filled out from reference TRBV19 and TRBJ1-5, the complete variable domain reads DGGITQSPKYLFRKEGQNVTLSCEQNLNHDAMYWYRQDPGQGLRLIYYSQIVNDFQKGDIAEGYSVSREKKESFPLTVTSAQKNPTAFYLCASSIDRWEGRQPQHFGDGTRLSIL.